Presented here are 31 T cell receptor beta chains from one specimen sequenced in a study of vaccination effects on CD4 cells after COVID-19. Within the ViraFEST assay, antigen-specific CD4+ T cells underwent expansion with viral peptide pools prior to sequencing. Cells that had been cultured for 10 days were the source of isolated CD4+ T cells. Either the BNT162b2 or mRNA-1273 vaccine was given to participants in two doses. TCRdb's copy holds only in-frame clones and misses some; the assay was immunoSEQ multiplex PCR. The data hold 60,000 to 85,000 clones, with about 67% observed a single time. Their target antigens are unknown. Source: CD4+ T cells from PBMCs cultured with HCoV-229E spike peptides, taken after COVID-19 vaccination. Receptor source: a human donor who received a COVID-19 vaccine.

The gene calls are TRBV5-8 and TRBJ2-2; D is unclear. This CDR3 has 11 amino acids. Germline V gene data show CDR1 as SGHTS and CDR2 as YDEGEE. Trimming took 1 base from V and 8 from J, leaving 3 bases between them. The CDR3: CASSLRGELFF. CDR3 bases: TGTGCCAGCAGCTTGAGGGGGGAGCTGTTTTTT. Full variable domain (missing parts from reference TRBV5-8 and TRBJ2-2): EAGVTQSPTHLIKTRGQQATLRCSPISGHTSVYWYQQALGLGLQFLLWYDEGEERNRGNFPPRFSGRQFPNYSSELNVNALELEDSALYLCASSLRGELFFGEGSRLTVL.

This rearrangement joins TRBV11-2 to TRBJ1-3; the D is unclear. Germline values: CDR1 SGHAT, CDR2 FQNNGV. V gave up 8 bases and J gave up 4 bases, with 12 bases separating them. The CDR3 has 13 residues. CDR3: CASRTGPGNTIYF. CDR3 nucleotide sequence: TGTGCCAGCCGGACTGGGCCCGGAAACACCATATATTTT.

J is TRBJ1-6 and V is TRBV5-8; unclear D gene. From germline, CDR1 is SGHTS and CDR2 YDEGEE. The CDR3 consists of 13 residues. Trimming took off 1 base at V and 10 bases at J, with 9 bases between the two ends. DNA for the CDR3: TGTGCCAGCAGCTTGTCTTACCGATCACCCCTCCACTTT. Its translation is CASSLSYRSPLHF.

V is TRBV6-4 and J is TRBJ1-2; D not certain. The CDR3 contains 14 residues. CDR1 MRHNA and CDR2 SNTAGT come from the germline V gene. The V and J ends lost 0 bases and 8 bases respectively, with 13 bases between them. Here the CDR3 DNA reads TGTGCCAGCAGTGACTCATCCCTCTCTAGAGGCTACACCTTC. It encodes CASSDSSLSRGYTF.

The CDR3 DNA reads TGTGCCACCAGTGACCCCCGGGACCTCTATGGCTACACCTTC. This gives the protein CATSDPRDLYGYTF. The chain has TRBV24-1 and TRBJ1-2; maybe TRBD1 (5 bases). From germline, CDR1 is KGHDR and CDR2 SFDVKD. The CDR3 length is 14 residues. Between the trimmed V and J ends, which lost 4 bases and 4 bases, there was a span of 12 bases.

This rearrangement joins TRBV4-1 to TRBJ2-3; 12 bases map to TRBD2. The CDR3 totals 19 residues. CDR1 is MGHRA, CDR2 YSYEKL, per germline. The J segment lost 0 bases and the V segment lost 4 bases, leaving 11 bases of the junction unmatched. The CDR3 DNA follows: TGCGCCAGCAGCCCTACCGGCCCCGGACTAGCGGGAAGCACAGATACGCAGTATTTT. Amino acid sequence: CASSPTGPGLAGSTDTQYF.

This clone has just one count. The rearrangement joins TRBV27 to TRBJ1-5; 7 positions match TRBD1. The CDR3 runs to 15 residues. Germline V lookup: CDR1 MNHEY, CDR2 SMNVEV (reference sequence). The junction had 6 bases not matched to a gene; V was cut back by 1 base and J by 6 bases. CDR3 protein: CASSLFLGGGQPQHF. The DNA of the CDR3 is TGTGCCAGCAGTTTATTTTTAGGGGGCGGTCAGCCCCAGCATTTT.

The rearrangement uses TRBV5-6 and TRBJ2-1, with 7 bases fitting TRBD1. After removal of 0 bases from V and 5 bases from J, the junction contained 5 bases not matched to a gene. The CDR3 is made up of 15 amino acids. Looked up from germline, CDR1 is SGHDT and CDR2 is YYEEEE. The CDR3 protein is CASSLARQGDNEQFF. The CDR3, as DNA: TGTGCCAGCAGCTTGGCCCGACAGGGTGACAATGAGCAGTTCTTC.

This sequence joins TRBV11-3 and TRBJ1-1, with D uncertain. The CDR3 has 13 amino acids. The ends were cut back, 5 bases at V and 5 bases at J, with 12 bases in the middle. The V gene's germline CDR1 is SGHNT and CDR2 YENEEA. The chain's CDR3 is CASSTSRLTEAFF. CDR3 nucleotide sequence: TGTGCCAGCAGCACGAGCCGATTGACTGAAGCTTTCTTT. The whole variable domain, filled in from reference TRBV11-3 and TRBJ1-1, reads EAGVVQSPRYKIIEKKQPVAFWCNPISGHNTLYWYLQNLGQGPELLIRYENEEAVDDSQLPKDRFSAERLKGVDSTLKIQPAELGDSAVYLCASSTSRLTEAFFGQGTRLTVV.

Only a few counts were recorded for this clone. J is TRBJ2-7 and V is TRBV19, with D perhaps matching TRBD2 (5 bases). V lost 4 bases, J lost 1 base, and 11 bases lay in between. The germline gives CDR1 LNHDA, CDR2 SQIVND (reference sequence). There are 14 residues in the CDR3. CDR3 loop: CASSRTLGSYEQYV. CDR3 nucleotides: TGTGCCAGTAGTAGGACTCTGGGGTCCTACGAGCAGTACGTC.

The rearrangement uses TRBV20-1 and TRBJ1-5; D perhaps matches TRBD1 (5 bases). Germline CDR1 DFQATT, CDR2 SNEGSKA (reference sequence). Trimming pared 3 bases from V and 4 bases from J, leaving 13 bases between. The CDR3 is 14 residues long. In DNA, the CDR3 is TGCAGTGCTAGTTACACAGGACAAAATCAGCCCCAGCATTTT. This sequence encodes CSASYTGQNQPQHF.

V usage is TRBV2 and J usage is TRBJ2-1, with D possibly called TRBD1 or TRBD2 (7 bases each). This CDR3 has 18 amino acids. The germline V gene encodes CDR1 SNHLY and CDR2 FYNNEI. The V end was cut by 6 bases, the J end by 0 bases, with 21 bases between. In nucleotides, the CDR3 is TGTGCCAGCAGGGGGGGGCGTTCAGGGGGAACCTCCTACAATGAGCAGTTCTTC. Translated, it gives CASRGGRSGGTSYNEQFF.

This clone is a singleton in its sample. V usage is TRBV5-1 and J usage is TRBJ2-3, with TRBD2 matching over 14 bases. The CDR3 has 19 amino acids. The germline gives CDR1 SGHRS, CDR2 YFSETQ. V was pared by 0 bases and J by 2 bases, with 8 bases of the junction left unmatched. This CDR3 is CASSLGLAGGRPITDTQYF. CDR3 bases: TGCGCCAGCAGCTTGGGACTAGCGGGGGGGAGACCAATCACAGATACGCAGTATTTT.

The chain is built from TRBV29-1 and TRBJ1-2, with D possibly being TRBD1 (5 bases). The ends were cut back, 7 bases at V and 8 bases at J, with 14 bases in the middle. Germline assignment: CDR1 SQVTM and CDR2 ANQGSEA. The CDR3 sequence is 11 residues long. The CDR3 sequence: CSADQGTGYTF. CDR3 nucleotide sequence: TGCAGCGCTGACCAAGGGACGGGCTACACCTTC. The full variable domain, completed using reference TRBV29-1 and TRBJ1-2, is SAVISQKPSRDICQRGTSLTIQCQVDSQVTMMFWYRQQPGQSLTLIATANQGSEATYESGFVIDKFPISRPNLTFSTLTVSNMSPEDSSIYLCSADQGTGYTFGSGTRLTVV.

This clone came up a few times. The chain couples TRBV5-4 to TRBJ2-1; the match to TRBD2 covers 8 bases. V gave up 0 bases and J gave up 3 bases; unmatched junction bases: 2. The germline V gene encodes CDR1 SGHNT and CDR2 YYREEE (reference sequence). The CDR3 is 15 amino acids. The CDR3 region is CASSLESGGYNEQFF. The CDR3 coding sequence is TGTGCCAGCAGCTTGGAAAGCGGGGGCTACAATGAGCAGTTCTTC.

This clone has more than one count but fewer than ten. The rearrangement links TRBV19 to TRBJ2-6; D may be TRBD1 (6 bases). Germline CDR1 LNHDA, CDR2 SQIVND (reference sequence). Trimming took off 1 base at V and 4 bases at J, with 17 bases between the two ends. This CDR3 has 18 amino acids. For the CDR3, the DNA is TGTGCCAGTAGTATAGGCGGACAGCTGGGCTCAGGGGCCAACGTCCTGACTTTC. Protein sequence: CASSIGGQLGSGANVLTF.

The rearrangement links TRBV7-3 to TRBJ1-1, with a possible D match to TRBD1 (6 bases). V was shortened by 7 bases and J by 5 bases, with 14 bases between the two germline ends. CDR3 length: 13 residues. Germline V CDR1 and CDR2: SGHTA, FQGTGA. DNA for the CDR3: TGTGCCAGCACCCGGGGGGGGCGGACTGAAGCTTTCTTT. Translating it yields CASTRGGRTEAFF.

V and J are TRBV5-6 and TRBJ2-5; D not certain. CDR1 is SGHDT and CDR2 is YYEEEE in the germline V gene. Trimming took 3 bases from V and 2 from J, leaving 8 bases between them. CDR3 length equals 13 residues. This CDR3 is CASSSRWQETQYF. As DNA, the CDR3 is TGTGCCAGCAGCTCGCGGTGGCAAGAGACCCAGTACTTC.

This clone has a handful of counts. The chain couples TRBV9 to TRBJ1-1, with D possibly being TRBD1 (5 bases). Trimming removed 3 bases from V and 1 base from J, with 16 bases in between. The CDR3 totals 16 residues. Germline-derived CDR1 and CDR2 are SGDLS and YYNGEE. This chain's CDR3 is CASSGDGRGTNTEAFF. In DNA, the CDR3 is TGTGCCAGCAGCGGAGACGGCCGTGGGACGAACACTGAAGCTTTCTTT.

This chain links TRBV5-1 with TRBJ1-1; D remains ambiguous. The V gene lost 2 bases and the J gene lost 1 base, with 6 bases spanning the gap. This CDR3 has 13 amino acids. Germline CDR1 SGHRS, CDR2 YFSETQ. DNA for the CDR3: TGCGCCAGCAGCTTCGGTCAGAACACTGAAGCTTTCTTT. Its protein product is CASSFGQNTEAFF.

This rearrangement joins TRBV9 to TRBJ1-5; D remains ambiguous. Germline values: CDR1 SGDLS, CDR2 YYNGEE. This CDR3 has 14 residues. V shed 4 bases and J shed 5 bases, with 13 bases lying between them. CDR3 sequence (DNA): TGTGCCAGCAGCCCCCGGGAGGTTTATCAGCCCCAGCATTTT. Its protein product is CASSPREVYQPQHF.

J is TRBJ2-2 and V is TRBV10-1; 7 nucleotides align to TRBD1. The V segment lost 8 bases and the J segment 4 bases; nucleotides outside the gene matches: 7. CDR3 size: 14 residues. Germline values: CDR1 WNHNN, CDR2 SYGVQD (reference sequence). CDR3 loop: CASGNRGGTGELFF. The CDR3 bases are TGCGCCAGCGGGAACAGGGGTGGCACCGGGGAGCTGTTTTTT.

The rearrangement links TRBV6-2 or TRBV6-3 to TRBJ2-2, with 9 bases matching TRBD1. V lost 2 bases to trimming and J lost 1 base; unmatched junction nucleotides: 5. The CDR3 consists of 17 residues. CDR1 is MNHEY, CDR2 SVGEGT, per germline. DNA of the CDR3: TGTGCCAGCAGTTACCCGAGGACAGGGGTGAACACCGGGGAGCTGTTTTTT. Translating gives CASSYPRTGVNTGELFF.

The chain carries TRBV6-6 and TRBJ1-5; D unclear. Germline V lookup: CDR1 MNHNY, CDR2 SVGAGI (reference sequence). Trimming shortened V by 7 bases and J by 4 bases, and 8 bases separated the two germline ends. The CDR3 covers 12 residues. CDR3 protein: CASTDSNQPQHF. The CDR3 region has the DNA TGTGCCAGCACTGATTCGAATCAGCCCCAGCATTTT.

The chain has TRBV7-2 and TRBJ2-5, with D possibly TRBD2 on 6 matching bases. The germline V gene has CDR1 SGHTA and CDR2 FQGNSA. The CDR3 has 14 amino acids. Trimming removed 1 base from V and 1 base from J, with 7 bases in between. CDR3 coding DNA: TGTGCCAGCAGCTTAGGCGGGATCCAAGAGACCCAGTACTTC. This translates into CASSLGGIQETQYF.

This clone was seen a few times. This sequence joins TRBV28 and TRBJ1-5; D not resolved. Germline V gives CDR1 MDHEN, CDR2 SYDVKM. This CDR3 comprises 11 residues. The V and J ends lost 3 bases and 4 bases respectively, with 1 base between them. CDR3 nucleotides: TGTGCCAGCAGTTTTAATCAGCCCCAGCATTTT. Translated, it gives CASSFNQPQHF.

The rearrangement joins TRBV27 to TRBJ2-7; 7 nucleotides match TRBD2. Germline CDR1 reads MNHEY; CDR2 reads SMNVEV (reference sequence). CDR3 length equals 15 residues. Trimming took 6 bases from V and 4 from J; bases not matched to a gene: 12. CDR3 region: CASSPSGAKRYEQYV. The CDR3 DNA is TGTGCCAGCAGCCCAAGCGGGGCGAAACGTTACGAGCAGTACGTC.

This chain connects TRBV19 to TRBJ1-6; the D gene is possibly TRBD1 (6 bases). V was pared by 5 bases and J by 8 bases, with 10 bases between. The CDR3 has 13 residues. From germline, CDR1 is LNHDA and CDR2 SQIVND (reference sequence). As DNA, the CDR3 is TGTGCCAGTAGTCTAGGGGGTGATTCACCCCTCCACTTT. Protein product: CASSLGGDSPLHF.

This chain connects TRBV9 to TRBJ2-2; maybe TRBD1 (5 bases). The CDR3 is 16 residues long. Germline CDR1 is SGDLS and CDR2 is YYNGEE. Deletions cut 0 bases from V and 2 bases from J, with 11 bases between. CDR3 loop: CASSVATAPNTGELFF. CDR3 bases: TGTGCCAGCAGCGTAGCGACAGCGCCAAACACCGGGGAGCTGTTTTTT.

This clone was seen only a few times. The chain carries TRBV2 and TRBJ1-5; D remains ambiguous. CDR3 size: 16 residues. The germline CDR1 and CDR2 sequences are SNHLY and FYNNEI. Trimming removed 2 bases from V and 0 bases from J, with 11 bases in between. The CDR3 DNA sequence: TGTGCCAGCAGTGAACAAGGAGTTATTAGCAATCAGCCCCAGCATTTT. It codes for CASSEQGVISNQPQHF.

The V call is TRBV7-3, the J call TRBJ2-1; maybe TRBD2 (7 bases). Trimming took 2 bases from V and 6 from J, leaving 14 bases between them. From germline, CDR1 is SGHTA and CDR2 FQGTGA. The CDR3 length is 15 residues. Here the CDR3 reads CASSLRGGVVNEQFF. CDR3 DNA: TGTGCCAGCAGCTTACGAGGGGGGGTTGTCAATGAGCAGTTCTTC. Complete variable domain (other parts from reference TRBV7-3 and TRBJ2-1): GAGVSQTPSNKVTEKGKYVELRCDPISGHTALYWYRQSLGQGPEFLIYFQGTGAADDSGLPNDRFFAVRPEGSVSTLKIQRTERGDSAVYLCASSLRGGVVNEQFFGPGTRLTVL.